This TCR beta chain was identified during a study of monozygotic twins with inflammatory bowel disease. Using the 5' RACE reads, TCRdb records one entry per CDR3 protein without DNA. The ten most abundant clones cover approximately 2% of a sample with 310,000 or so distinct CDR3 sequences. Note on this clonotype: The antigen is unknown.

Broader study findings: Concordant and discordant twins showed no difference in repertoire similarity, possibly from limited power.

Germline V gene data show CDR1 as SGHRS and CDR2 as YFSETQ. CDR3 length: 15 amino acids. The gene calls are TRBV5-1 and TRBJ2-2; as DNA is missing, the TRBD2 call by TCRdb cannot be tested. Sequencing was performed on blood. The sequence came from a human donor with ulcerative colitis or Crohn's disease, or a healthy co-twin of an affected twin (not recorded which). The CDR3 spells CASSFTSGNTGELFF. Full variable domain (outside the CDR3, taken from reference TRBV5-1 and TRBJ2-2): KAGVTQTPRYLIKTRGQQVTLSCSPISGHRSVSWYQQTPGQGLQFLFEYFSETQRNKGNFPGRFSGRQFSNSRSEMNVSTLELGDSALYLCASSFTSGNTGELFFGEGSRLTVL.